This is a list of T cell receptor delta chains from one sample in a study of human gamma delta and Vdelta1 T cells. TCRdb re-called the PCR reads using CATT. The sample carries 13,000 or so delta-chain clones, around 50% recorded once. The antigens these receptors bind are not known. Sequencing was performed on Vdelta1 gamma-delta T cells from blood grown in culture (DOT cells). These receptors all come from a human donor in good health. The CDR3 runs from the conserved cysteine through the conserved F or W. Fields, in order: J gene, D gene, clone size, V gene, CDR3 protein, CDR3 DNA. D genes are given only for firm matches. Clone size is shown for a subset of rows, as once, few, many or a class of expanded clone.

TRDJ1 - few TRDV1 CALGCPDWPHTDKLIF TGTGCTCTTGGGTGCCCCGATTGGCCCCATACCGATAAACTCATCTTT
TRDJ1 TRDD3 once TRDV1 CALGGQGPLRLGIPRTPYTDKLIF TGTGCTCTTGGGGGACAAGGTCCGTTACGGTTGGGGATACCACGTACACCGTACACCGATAAACTCATCTTT
TRDJ1 TRDD3 - TRDV1 CALGVPGLLPRRLGEPKGYTDKLIF TGTGCTCTTGGGGTCCCGGGCCTTCTACCGCGGCGACTGGGGGAACCTAAGGGGTACACCGATAAACTCATCTTT
TRDJ1 - once TRDV1 CALGAQGWRRTYTDKLIF TGTGCTCTTGGGGCCCAGGGGTGGCGCCGAACCTACACCGATAAACTCATCTTT
TRDJ1 - - TRDV1 CALGAPESTPGPFPTVTGGDTRIGGTDKLIF TGTGCTCTTGGGGCGCCGGAATCCACCCCGGGTCCCTTCCCAACGGTGACGGGGGGTGATACGCGTATAGGGGGTACCGATAAACTCATCTTT
TRDJ1 - - TRDV1 CALGELNTYLPQGADKLIF TGTGCTCTTGGGGAACTTAACACCTACCTCCCCCAAGGGGCCGATAAACTCATCTTT
TRDJ1 TRDD2 - TRDV1 CALGVYRLPTYGQRGSDKLIF TGTGCTCTTGGGGTTTACCGCCTTCCTACGTACGGGCAGCGAGGTTCCGATAAACTCATCTTT
TRDJ1 - once TRDV1 CALGDRFSYDSIGGYTDKLIF TGTGCTCTTGGTGATCGCTTTTCCTACGACTCTATTGGGGGATACACCGATAAACTCATCTTT
TRDJ1 TRDD3 - TRDV1 CALGDYLGVLGGSEYTDKLIF TGTGCTCTTGGGGACTACTTAGGGGTACTGGGGGGCTCAGAGTACACCGATAAACTCATCTTT
TRDJ1 TRDD2 - TRDV1 CALGEPLPTNRGTDKLIF TGTGCTCTTGGGGAACCTCTTCCTACAAACAGGGGGACCGATAAACTCATCTTT
TRDJ1 - - TRDV1 CALGNGPYSRGSEYTDKLIF TGTGCTCTTGGGAACGGCCCTTATTCGAGGGGATCGGAGTACACCGATAAACTCATCTTT
TRDJ1 TRDD3 - TRDV3 CASISKILGDPPTDKLIF TGTGCCTCTATCTCCAAGATACTGGGGGATCCCCCCACCGATAAACTCATCTTT
TRDJ1 TRDD3 - TRDV1 CALGELPPPTGGYARYTDKLIF TGTGCTCTTGGGGAACTCCCTCCCCCTACTGGGGGATACGCCCGGTACACCGATAAACTCATCTTT
TRDJ1 - - TRDV1 CALGEPSSHPEDTADKLIF TGTGCTCTTGGGGAACCGAGTTCCCACCCGGAGGACACGGCAGATAAACTCATCTTT
TRDJ2 TRDD3 - TRDV1 CALGERTLLEDSDLGYWGIRQALTAQLFF TGTGCTCTTGGGGAACGGACTCTTTTAGAAGACTCCGACCTCGGATACTGGGGGATACGTCAAGCTTTGACAGCACAACTCTTCTTT
TRDJ1 - - TRDV1 CALGELSSTRDKLIF TGTGCTCTTGGGGAGCTTTCATCTACCCGCGATAAACTCATCTTT
TRDJ3 TRDD3 - TRDV1 CALGNRMGDTWDTRQMFF TGTGCTCTTGGGAACCGGATGGGGGATACATGGGACACCCGACAGATGTTTTTC
TRDJ1 - few TRDV1 CALGELSQDLLYPLMGATDKLIF TGTGCTCTTGGGGAACTCTCCCAGGACCTCCTGTATCCCTTGATGGGGGCCACCGATAAACTCATCTTT
TRDJ1 - few TRDV1 CALGELSPWGPIDTDKLIF TGTGCTCTTGGGGAACTATCCCCCTGGGGACCCATTGACACCGATAAACTCATCTTT
TRDJ1 - - TRDV1 CALGELGGTSYGMYTDKLIF TGTGCTCTTGGGGAACTAGGGGGGACCTCCTACGGTATGTACACCGATAAACTCATCTTT
TRDJ1 - once TRDV1 CALGELRPTFEGDLYTDKLIF TGTGCTCTTGGGGAACTTCGTCCTACGTTTGAGGGAGATCTGTACACCGATAAACTCATCTTT
TRDJ1 TRDD3 - TRDV1 CALGKPVAKGIRGADKLIF TGTGCTCTTGGGAAGCCAGTTGCGAAGGGGATACGCGGGGCCGATAAACTCATCTTT
TRDJ1 - - TRDV1 CALGELYPYGIGIYTDKLIF TGTGCTCTTGGGGAACTATATCCCTACGGTATCGGGATTTACACCGATAAACTCATCTTT
TRDJ1 - few TRDV1 CALGELVGDCTDKLIF TGTGCTCTTGGGGAACTAGTCGGGGATTGCACCGATAAACTCATCTTT
TRDJ1 TRDD3 once TRDV1 CALGELCPWWDWGTTLYTDKLIF TGTGCTCTTGGGGAACTGTGCCCCTGGTGGGACTGGGGGACCACCCTGTACACCGATAAACTCATCTTT
TRDJ1 TRDD3 - TRDV1 CALGGLPPVGGLGRPGTDKLIF TGTGCTCTTGGGGGCCTCCCCCCCGTTGGCGGACTGGGGAGGCCGGGCACCGATAAACTCATCTTT
TRDJ1 TRDD3 medium-sized TRDV1 CALGELFVGDTYSTDKLIF TGTGCTCTTGGGGAACTATTTGTGGGGGATACTTATAGCACCGATAAACTCATCTTT
TRDJ1 - - TRDV1 CALGERGLNDKLIF TGTGCTCTTGGGGAACGGGGCCTCAACGATAAACTCATCTTT
TRDJ1 TRDD3 few TRDV1 CALGRCPSPWGTTTDKLIF TGTGCTCTTGGGAGATGCCCCTCGCCCTGGGGGACCACCACCGATAAACTCATCTTT
TRDJ1 - few TRDV1 CALDSVGGRTDKLIF TGTGCTCTTGATTCTGTCGGGGGTCGCACCGATAAACTCATCTTT
TRDJ1 - - TRDV1 CALGERIYTDKLIF TGTGCTCTTGGGGAACGAATATACACCGATAAACTCATCTTT
TRDJ1 - - TRDV1 CSGTDKLIF TGTAGTGGCACCGATAAACTCATCTTT
TRDJ1 TRDD3 - TRDV1 CALGELRAPSVRIPGGWADKLIF TGTGCTCTTGGGGAACTTCGGGCCCCATCGGTGCGTATCCCTGGGGGATGGGCCGATAAACTCATCTTT
TRDJ1 TRDD3 - TRDV1 CALGEHRVLGDRTDKLIF TGTGCTCTTGGGGAACATCGGGTACTGGGGGATCGGACCGATAAACTCATCTTT
TRDJ1 - few TRDV1 CALGELSYGRAGGKSDKLIF TGTGCTCTTGGGGAACTTTCCTACGGCCGGGCTGGGGGAAAGTCCGATAAACTCATCTTT